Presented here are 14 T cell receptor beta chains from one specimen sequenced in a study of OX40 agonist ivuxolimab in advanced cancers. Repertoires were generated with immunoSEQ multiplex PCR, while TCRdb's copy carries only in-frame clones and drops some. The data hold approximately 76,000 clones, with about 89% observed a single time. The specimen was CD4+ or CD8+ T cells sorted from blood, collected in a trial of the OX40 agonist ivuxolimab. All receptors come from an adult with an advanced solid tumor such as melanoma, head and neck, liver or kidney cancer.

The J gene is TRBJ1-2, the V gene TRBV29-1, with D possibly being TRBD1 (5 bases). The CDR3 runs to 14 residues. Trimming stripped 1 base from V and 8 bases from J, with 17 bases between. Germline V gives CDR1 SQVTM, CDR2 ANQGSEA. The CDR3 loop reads CSVEGGAGLRGYTF. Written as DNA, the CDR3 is TGCAGCGTTGAAGGGGGTGCAGGGTTAAGAGGCTACACCTTC.

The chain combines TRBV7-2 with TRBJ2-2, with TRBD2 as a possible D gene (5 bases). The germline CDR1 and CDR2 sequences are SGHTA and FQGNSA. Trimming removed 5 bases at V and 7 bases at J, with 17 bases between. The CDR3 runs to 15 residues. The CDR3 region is CASSRRGYEGGELFF. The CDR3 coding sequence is TGTGCCAGCAGCCGCCGGGGTTACGAGGGCGGGGAGCTGTTTTTT. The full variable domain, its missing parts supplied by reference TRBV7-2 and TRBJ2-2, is GAGVSQSPSNKVTEKGKDVELRCDPISGHTALYWYRQSLGQGLEFLIYFQGNSAPDKSGLPSDRFSAERTGGSVSTLTIQRTQQEDSAVYLCASSRRGYEGGELFFGEGSRLTVL.

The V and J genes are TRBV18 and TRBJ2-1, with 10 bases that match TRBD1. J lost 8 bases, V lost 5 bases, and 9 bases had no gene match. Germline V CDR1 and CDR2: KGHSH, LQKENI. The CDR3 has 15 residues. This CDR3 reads CASSRKDRGYDEQFF. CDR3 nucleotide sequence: TGTGCCAGCTCAAGAAAGGACAGGGGGTACGATGAGCAGTTCTTC.

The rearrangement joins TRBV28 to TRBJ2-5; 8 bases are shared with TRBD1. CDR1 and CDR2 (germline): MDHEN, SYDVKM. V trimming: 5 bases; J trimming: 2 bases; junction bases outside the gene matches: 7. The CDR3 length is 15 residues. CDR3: CASSLFGTGQETQYF. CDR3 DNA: TGTGCCAGCAGTCTATTCGGGACAGGACAAGAGACCCAGTACTTC.

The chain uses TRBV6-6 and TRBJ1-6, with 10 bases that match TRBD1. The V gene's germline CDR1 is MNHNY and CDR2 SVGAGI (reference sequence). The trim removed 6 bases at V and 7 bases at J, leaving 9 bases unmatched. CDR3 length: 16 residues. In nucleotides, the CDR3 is TGTGCCAGCAGAGACTCCGGGACAGGGGAAAATTCACCCCTCCACTTT. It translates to CASRDSGTGENSPLHF.

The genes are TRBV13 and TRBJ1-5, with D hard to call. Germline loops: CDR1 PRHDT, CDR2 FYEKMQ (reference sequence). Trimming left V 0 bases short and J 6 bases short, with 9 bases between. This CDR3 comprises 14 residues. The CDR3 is CASSLGTFGQPQHF. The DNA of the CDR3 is TGTGCCAGCAGCTTAGGGACATTCGGTCAGCCCCAGCATTTT. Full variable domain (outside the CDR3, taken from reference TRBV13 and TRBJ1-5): AAGVIQSPRHLIKEKRETATLKCYPIPRHDTVYWYQQGPGQDPQFLISFYEKMQSDKGSIPDRFSAQQFSDYHSELNMSSLELGDSALYFCASSLGTFGQPQHFGDGTRLSIL.

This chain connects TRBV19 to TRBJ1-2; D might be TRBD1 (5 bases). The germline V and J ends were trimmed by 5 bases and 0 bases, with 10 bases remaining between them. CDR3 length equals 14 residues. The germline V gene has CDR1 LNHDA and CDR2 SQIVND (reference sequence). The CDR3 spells CASSLDSTNYGYTF. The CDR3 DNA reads TGTGCCAGTAGTCTCGACAGCACTAACTATGGCTACACCTTC.

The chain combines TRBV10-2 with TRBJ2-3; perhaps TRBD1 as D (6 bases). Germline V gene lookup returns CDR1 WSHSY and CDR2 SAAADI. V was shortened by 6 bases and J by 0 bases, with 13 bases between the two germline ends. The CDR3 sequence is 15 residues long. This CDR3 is CASRLTGVSTDTQYF. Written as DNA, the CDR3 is TGCGCCAGCAGGTTGACAGGCGTGAGCACAGATACGCAGTATTTT.

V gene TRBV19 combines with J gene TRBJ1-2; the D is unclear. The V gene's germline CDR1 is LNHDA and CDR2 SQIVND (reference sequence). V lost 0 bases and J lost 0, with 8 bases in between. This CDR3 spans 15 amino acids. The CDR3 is CASSIERESNYGYTF. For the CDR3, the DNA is TGTGCCAGTAGTATAGAGAGGGAATCTAACTATGGCTACACCTTC.

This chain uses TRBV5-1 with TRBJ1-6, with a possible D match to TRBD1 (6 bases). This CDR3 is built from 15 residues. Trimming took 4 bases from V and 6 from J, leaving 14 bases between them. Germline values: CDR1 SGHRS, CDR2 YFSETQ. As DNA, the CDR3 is TGCGCCAGCAGCCAGGACAGTCCCGTTAATTCACCCCTCCACTTT. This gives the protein CASSQDSPVNSPLHF.

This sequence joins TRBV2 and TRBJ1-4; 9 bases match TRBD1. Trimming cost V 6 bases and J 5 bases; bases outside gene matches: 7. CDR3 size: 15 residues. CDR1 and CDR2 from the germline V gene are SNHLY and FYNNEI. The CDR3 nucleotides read TGTGCCAGCAGCCCTAGGGGGACAGGGAATGAAAAACTGTTTTTT. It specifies CASSPRGTGNEKLFF.

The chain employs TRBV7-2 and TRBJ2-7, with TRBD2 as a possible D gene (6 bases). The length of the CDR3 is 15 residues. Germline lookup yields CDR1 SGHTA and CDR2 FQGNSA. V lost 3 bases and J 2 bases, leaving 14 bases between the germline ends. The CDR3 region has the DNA TGTGCCAGCAGCTTCGGGGGTAAGGCGACCTACGAGCAGTACTTC. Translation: CASSFGGKATYEQYF.

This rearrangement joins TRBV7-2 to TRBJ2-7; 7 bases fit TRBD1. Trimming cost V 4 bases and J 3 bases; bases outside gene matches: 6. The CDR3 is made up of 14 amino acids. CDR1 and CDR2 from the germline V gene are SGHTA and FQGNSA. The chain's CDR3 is CASSSQGVGYEQYF. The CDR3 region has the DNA TGTGCCAGCAGCTCCCAGGGGGTAGGCTACGAGCAGTACTTC.

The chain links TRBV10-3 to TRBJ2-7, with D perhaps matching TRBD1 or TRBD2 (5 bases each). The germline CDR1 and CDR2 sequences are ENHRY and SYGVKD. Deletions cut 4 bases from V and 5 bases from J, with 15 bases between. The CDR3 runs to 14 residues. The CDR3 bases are TGTGCCATCAGTGTCCAGAGGGGTGGTCACGAGCAGTACTTC. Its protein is CAISVQRGGHEQYF.